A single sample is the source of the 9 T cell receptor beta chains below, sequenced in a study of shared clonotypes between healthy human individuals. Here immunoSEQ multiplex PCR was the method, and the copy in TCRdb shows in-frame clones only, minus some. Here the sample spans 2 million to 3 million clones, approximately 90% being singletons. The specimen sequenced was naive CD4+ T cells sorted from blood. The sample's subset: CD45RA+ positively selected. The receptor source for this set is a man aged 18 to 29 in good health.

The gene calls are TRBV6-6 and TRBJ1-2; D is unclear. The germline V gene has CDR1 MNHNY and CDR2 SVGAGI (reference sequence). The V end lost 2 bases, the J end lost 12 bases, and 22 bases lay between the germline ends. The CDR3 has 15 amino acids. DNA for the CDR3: TGTGCCAGCAGTTACGACTTACAGCCACATAAGGTGGACACCTTC. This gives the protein CASSYDLQPHKVDTF.

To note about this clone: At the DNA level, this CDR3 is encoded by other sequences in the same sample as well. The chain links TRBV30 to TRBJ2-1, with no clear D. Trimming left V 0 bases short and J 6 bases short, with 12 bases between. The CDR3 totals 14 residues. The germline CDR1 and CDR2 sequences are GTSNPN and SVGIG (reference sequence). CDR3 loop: CAWSVRRGGNEQFF. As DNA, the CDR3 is TGTGCCTGGAGTGTAAGGCGCGGCGGCAATGAGCAGTTCTTC.

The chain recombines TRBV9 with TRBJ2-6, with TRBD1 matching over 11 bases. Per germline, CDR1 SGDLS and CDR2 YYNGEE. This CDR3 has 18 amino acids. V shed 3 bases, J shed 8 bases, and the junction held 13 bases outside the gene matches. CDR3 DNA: TGTGCCAGCAGCGCGGGGACAGGGGGTGCCCATAACCCCAACGTCCTGACTTTC. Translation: CASSAGTGGAHNPNVLTF.

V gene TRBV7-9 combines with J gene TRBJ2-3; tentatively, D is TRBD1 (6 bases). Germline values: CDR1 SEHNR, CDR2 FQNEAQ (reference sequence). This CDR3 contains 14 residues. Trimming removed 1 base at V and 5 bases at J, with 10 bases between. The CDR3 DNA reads TGTGCCAGCAGCTTAGGGCAGGGGCTAGATACGCAGTATTTT. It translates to CASSLGQGLDTQYF.

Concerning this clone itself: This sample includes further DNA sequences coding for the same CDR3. Written as DNA, the CDR3 is TGTGCCAGTAGAGCACAGGGGAGCAATTCACCCCTCCACTTT. Translation gives CASRAQGSNSPLHF. The chain employs TRBV19 and TRBJ1-6, with TRBD1 matching over 7 bases. The CDR3 totals 14 residues. With 6 bases clipped from V and 7 bases from J, the junction kept 6 bases outside the gene matches. Germline V gene lookup returns CDR1 LNHDA and CDR2 SQIVND (reference sequence).

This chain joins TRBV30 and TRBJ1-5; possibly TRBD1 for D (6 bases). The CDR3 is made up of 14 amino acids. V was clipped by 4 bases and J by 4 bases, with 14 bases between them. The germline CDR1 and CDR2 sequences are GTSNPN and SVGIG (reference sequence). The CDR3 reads CAWTPGHLNQPQHF. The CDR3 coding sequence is TGTGCCTGGACGCCGGGACACCTTAATCAGCCCCAGCATTTT.

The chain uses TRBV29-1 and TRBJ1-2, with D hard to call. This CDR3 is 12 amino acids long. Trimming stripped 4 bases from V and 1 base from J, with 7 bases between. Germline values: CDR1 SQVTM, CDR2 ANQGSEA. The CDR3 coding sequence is TGCAGCGTTGGGGCGGGTAACTATGGCTACACCTTC. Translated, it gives CSVGAGNYGYTF.

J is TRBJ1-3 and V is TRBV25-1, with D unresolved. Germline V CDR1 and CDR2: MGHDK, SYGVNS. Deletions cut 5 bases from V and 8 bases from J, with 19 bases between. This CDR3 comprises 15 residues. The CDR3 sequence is CASSMYGPPMDTIYF. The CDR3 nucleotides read TGTGCCAGCAGTATGTATGGACCCCCAATGGACACCATATATTTT.

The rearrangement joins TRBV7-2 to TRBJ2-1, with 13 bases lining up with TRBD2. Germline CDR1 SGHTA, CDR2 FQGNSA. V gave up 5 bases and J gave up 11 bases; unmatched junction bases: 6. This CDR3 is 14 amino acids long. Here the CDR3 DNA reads TGTGCCAGCAGCACTACTAGCGGGAGGGTCCAGCAGTTCTTC. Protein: CASSTTSGRVQQFF.